This TCR beta chain was observed in a study of blood T cell repertoires in COVID-19. Study-level background: The samples span acute and convalescent COVID-19 from the United States, Italy and Spain.

The CDR3 runs to 13 residues. Trimming took 4 bases from V and 8 from J; bases not matched to a gene: 4. Germline loops: CDR1 SGHTA, CDR2 FQGTGA. Per the original data handling: Amplification of reference gene primers provided the estimated nucleated cell counts. Only in-frame clones appear in the TCRdb table, and some are missing; sequencing was by immunoSEQ multiplex PCR. That table supplies the V and J calls and clone size; D and trimming were determined from the DNA. The sample yields more than 150,000 clones, more than 80% seen once. Sequencing was performed on peripheral blood. This rearrangement joins TRBV7-3 to TRBJ2-1; 8 bases are shared with TRBD2. The TCR originated in a middle-aged woman with acute or convalescent COVID-19. In DNA, the CDR3 is TGTGCCAGCAGCTCCAGCGGGAGCTATGAGCAGTTCTTC. As protein: CASSSSGSYEQFF.